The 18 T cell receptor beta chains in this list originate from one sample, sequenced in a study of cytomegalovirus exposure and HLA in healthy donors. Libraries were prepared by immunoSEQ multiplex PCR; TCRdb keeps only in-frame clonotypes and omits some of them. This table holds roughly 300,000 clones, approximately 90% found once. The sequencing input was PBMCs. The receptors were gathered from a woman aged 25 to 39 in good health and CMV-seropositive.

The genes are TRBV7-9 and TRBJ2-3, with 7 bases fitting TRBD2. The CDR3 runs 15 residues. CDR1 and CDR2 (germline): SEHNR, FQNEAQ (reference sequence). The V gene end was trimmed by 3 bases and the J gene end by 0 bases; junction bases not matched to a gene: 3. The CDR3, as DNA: TGTGCCAGCAGCTTCGAGGGAGGGAGCACAGATACGCAGTATTTT. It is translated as CASSFEGGSTDTQYF. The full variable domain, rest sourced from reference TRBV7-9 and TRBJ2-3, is DTGVSQNPRHKITKRGQNVTFRCDPISEHNRLYWYRQTLGQGPEFLTYFQNEAQLEKSRLLSDRFSAERPKGSFSTLEIQRTEQGDSAMYLCASSFEGGSTDTQYFGPGTRLTVL.

The CDR3 DNA follows: TGTGCCAGCAGTGTGGACAGGGGCTACGAGCAGTACTTC. It specifies CASSVDRGYEQYF. The chain couples TRBV6-4 to TRBJ2-7, with 9 nucleotides matching TRBD1. V dropped 4 bases and J dropped 3; count of bases not matched to a gene: 1. The germline CDR1 and CDR2 sequences are MRHNA and SNTAGT. This CDR3 is built from 13 residues.

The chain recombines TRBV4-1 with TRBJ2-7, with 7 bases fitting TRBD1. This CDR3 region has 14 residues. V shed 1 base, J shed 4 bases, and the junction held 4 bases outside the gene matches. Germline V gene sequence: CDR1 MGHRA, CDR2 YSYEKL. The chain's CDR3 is CASSQGTGNYEQYF. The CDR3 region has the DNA TGCGCCAGCAGCCAAGGGACAGGAAATTACGAGCAGTACTTC.

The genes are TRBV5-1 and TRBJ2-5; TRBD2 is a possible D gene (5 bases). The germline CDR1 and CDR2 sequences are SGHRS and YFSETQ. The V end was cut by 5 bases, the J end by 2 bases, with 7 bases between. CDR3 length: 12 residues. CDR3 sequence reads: CASRLDQETQYF. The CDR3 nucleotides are TGCGCCAGCAGACTAGATCAAGAGACCCAGTACTTC.

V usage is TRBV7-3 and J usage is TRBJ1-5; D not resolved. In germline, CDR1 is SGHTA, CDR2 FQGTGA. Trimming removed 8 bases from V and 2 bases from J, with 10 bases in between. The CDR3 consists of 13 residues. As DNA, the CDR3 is TGTGCCAGCGCACTGGAGGGCAATCAGCCCCAGCATTTT. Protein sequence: CASALEGNQPQHF.

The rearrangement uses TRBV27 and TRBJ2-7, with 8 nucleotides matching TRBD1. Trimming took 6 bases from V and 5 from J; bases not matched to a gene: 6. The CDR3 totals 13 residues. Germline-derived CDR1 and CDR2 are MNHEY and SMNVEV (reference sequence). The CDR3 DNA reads TGTGCCAGCAGAAGCAGGGGGCGCGACGAGCAGTACTTC. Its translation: CASRSRGRDEQYF.

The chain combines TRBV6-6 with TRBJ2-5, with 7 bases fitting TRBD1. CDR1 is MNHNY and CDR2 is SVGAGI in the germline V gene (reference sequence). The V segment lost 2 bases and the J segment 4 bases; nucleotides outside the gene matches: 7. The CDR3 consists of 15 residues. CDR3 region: CASSYGDRDGETQYF. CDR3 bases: TGTGCCAGCAGTTACGGAGACAGGGATGGAGAGACCCAGTACTTC.

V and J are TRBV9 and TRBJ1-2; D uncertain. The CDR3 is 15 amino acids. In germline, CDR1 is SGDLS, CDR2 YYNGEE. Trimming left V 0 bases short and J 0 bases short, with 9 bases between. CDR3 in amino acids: CASSVDQASNYGYTF. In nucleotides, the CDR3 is TGTGCCAGCAGCGTAGACCAGGCATCTAACTATGGCTACACCTTC.

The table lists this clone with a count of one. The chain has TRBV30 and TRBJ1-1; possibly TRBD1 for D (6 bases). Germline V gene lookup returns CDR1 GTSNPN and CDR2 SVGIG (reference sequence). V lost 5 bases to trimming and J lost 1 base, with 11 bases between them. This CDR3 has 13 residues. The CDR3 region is CAWSRGANTEAFF. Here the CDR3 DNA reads TGTGCCTGGTCCCGGGGGGCGAACACTGAAGCTTTCTTT.

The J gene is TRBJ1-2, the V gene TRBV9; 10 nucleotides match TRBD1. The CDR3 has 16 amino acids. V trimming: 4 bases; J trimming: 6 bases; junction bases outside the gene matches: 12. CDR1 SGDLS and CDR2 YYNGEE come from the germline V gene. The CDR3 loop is CASSPRAGTGEDGYTF. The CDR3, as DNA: TGTGCCAGCAGCCCCCGAGCCGGGACAGGGGAGGATGGCTACACCTTC.

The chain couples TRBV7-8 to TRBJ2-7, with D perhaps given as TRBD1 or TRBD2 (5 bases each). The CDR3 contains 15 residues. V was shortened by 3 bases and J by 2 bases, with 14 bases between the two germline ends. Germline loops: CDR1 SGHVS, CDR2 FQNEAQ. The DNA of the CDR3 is TGTGCCAGCAGCTTTACGGGGACGGGAACCTACGAGCAGTACTTC. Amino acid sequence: CASSFTGTGTYEQYF.

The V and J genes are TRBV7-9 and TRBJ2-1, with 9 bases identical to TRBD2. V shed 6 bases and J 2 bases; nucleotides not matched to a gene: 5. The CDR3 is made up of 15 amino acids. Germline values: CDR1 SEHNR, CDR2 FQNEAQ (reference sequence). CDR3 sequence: CASSAIAGAYNEQFF. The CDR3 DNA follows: TGTGCCAGCAGTGCTATAGCGGGGGCCTACAATGAGCAGTTCTTC.

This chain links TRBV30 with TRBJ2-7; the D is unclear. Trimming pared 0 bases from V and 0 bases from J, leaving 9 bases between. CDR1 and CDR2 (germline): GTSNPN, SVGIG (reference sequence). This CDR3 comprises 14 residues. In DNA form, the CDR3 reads TGTGCCTGGAGTGTACGACATCACTCCTACGAGCAGTACTTC. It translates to CAWSVRHHSYEQYF.

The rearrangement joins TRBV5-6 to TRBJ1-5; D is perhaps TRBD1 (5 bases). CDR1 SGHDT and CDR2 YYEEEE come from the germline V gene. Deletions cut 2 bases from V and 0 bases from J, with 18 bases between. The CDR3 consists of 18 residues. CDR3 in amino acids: CASSFSSRGVYSNQPQHF. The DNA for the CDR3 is TGTGCCAGCAGCTTCAGTTCGCGGGGCGTTTATAGCAATCAGCCCCAGCATTTT. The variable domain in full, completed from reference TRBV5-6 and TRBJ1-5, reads DAGVTQSPTHLIKTRGQQVTLRCSPKSGHDTVSWYQQALGQGPQFIFQYYEEEERQRGNFPDRFSGHQFPNYSSELNVNALLLGDSALYLCASSFSSRGVYSNQPQHFGDGTRLSIL.

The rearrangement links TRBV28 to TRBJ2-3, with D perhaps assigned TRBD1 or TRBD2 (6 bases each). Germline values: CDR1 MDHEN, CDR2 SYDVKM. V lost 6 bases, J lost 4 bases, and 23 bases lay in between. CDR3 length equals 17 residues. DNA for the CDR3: TGTGCCAGCAGCCCCGGGGGCAGGAGATACCTAGCAGATACGCAGTATTTT. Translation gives CASSPGGRRYLADTQYF.

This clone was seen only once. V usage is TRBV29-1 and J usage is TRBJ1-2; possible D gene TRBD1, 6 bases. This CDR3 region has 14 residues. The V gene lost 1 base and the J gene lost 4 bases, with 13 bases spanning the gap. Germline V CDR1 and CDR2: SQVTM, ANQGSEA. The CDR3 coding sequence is TGCAGCGTTGAAGGCCGGGGGCTATTCTATGGCTACACCTTC. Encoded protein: CSVEGRGLFYGYTF.

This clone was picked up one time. CDR3 in DNA: TGTGCCAGCAGCCAACCTTGGACAGACTATGGCTACACCTTC. Translating gives CASSQPWTDYGYTF. The chain links TRBV7-2 to TRBJ1-2, with D perhaps TRBD1 (6 bases). Germline V lookup: CDR1 SGHTA, CDR2 FQGNSA. The V and J ends lost 5 bases and 3 bases respectively, with 13 bases between them. The CDR3 is 14 residues long.

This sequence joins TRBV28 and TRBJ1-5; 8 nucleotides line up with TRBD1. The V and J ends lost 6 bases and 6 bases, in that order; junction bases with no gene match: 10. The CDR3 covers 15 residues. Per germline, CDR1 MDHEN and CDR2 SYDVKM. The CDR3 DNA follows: TGTGCCAGCAGCACCAGACAGGGGAGTCGTCAGCCCCAGCATTTT. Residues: CASSTRQGSRQPQHF. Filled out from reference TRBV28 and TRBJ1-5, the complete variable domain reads DVKVTQSSRYLVKRTGEKVFLECVQDMDHENMFWYRQDPGLGLRLIYFSYDVKMKEKGDIPEGYSVSREKKERFSLILESASTNQTSMYLCASSTRQGSRQPQHFGDGTRLSIL.